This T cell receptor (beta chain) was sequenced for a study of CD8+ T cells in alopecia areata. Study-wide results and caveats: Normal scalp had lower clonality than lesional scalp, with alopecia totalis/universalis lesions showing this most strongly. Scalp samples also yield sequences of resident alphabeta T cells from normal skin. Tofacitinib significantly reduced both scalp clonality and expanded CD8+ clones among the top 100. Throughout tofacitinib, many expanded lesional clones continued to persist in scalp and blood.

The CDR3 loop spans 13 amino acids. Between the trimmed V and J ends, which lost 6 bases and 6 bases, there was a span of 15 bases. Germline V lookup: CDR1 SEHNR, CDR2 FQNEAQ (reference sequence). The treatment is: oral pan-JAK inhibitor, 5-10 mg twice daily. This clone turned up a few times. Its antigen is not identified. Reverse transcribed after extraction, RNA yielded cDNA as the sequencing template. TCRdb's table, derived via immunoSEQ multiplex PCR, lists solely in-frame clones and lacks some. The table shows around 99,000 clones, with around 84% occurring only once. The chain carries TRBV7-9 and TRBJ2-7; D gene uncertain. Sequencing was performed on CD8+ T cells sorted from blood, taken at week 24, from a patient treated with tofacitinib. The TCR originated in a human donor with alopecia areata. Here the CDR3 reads CASSSVGRGEQYF. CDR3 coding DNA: TGTGCCAGCAGTTCCGTTGGTAGAGGCGAGCAGTACTTC.